Each of the 2 T cell receptor beta chains below was sequenced from the same sample in a study of blood T cell repertoires in COVID-19. Sequencing used immunoSEQ multiplex PCR; TCRdb keeps in-frame clones, though not all of them. This sample has about 220,000 clones, with roughly 80% found just once. Sequenced material: PBMCs or T cells enriched from blood (not recorded which). These receptors were obtained from a woman aged 40-49 years with acute COVID-19.

The chain uses TRBV3-1 (or the pseudogene TRBV3-2) and TRBJ1-2, with 11 nucleotides matching TRBD1. Unmatched junction bases numbered 10, after V lost 6 bases and J lost 4 bases. The CDR3 totals 16 residues. The germline gives CDR1 LGHDT, CDR2 YNNKEL (reference sequence). The CDR3 is CASRGQGALVSYGYTF. The CDR3 coding sequence is TGTGCCAGCAGAGGACAGGGGGCTTTAGTAAGCTATGGCTACACCTTC.

The genes are TRBV6-6 and TRBJ2-7; D might be TRBD1 (6 bases). Germline CDR1 is MNHNY and CDR2 is SVGAGI (reference sequence). Trimming left V 6 bases short and J 2 bases short, with 20 bases between. The CDR3 consists of 16 residues. For the CDR3, the DNA is TGTGCCAGCAGCCCAGGGTGGGGGCAACGAGCCTACGAGCAGTACTTC. This translates into CASSPGWGQRAYEQYF.